In this sample, the clone carrying this T cell receptor (beta chain) turned up a few times. TCRdb ran MiXCR on the 5' RACE reads and lists one entry per CDR3 protein. The sample includes a few hundred thousand distinct CDR3 sequences, roughly 9.9% seen only once; the top ten take 2.5% to 3%. The sample is drawn from a study of identical twins. This CDR3 is built from 13 residues. V lost 5 bases and J lost 7, with 14 bases in between. Germline V gene lookup returns CDR1 DFQATT and CDR2 SNEGSKA (reference sequence). These data were also filed under a second study, of yellow fever vaccine responses in identical twins.

The sequence was collected from a young woman in good health. The chain links TRBV20-1 to TRBJ2-2, with D maybe TRBD1 (5 bases). The sample consisted of PBMCs. The CDR3 DNA follows: TGCAGTGCTTCGTTAGGGGCGGACGGGGAGCTGTTTTTT. Amino acids: CSASLGADGELFF.